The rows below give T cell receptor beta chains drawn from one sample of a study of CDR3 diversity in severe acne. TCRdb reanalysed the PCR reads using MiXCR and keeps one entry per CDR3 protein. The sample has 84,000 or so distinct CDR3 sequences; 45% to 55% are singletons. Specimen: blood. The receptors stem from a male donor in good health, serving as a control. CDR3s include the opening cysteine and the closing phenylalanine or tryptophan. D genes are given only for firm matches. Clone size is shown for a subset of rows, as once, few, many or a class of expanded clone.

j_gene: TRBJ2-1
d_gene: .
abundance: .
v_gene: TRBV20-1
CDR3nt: TGCAGTGCCAGCAGGGGCAGGGGCTACAATGAGCAGTTCTTC
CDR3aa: CSASRGRGYNEQFF

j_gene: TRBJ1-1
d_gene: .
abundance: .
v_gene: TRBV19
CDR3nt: TGTGCCAGTAGGGCGGGACATCTGGGGAACACTGAAGCTTTCTTT
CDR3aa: CASRAGHLGNTEAFF

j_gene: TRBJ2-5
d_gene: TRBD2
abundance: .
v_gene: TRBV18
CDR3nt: TGTGCCAGCTCACCCTCGGGGAGGGCAGAGACCCAGTACTTC
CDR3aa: CASSPSGRAETQYF

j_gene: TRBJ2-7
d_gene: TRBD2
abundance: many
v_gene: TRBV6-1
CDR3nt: TGTGCCAGCACGCGGGAGGCTTTCTACGAGCAGTACTTC
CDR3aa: CASTREAFYEQYF

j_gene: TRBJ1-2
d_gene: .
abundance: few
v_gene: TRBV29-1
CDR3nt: TGCAGCGTTTGGCAGGGGATGGATGGCTACACCTTC
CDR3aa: CSVWQGMDGYTF

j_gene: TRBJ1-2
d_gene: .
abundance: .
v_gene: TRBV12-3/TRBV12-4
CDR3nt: TGTGCCAGCAGTTTTCATCCGAGCGGCTACACCTTC
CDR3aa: CASSFHPSGYTF

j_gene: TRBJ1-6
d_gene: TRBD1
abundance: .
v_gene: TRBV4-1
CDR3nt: TGCGCCAGCAGCCAAGGGGACGGGACAGCTCTAGATCCACCCCTCCACTTT
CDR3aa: CASSQGDGTALDPPLHF

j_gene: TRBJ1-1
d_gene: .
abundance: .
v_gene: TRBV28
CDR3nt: TGTGCCAGCAGTTTAAGACAGGAACCGAACACTGAAGCTTTCTTT
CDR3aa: CASSLRQEPNTEAFF

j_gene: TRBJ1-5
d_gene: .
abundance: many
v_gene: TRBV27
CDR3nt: TGTGCCAGCAGTACCGGGGGTAGCAATCAGCCCCAGCATTTT
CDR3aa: CASSTGGSNQPQHF

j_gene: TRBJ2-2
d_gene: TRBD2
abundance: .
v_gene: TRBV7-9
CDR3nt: TGTGCCAGCAGTACAGAGCGGGAGGGCCCGGGCGGGGAGCTGTTTTTT
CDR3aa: CASSTEREGPGGELFF

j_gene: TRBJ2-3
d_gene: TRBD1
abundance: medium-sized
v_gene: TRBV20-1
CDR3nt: TGCAGTGCCCCACACAGGGGGCGAGGCACAGATACGCAGTATTTT
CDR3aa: CSAPHRGRGTDTQYF

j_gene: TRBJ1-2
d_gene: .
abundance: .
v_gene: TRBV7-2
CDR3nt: TGTGCCAGCAGCTTTCAGGGGTTGGTCTATGGCTACACCTTC
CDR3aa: CASSFQGLVYGYTF

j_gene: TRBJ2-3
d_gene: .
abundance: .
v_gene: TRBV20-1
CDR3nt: TGCAGTTTGGACAGCACAGATGGTGCGCAGTATTTT
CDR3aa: CSLDSTDGAQYF

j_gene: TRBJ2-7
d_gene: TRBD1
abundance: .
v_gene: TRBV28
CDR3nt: TGTGCCAGCAGGACCGGGACAGGGTACGAGCAGTACTTC
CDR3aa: CASRTGTGYEQYF

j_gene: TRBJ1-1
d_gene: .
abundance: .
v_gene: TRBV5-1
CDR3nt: TGCGCCAGCAGCTGGGGGGATTGGAGGCCAAACACTGAAGCTTTCTTT
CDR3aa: CASSWGDWRPNTEAFF

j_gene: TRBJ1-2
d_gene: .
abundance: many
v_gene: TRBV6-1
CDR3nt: TGTGCCAGCAGTGAAGCTACGGATTCGGGTGGCTACACCTTC
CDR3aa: CASSEATDSGGYTF

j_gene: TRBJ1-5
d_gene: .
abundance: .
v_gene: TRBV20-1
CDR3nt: TGCAGTGCTAGAGTTGGTGTTGAGACCCAGCATTTT
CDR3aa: CSARVGVETQHF

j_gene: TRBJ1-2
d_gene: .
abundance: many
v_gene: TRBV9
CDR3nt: TGTGCCAGCAGCCAACTGGGGAACTATGGCTACACCTTC
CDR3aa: CASSQLGNYGYTF

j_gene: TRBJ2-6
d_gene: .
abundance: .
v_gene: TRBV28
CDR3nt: TGTGCCAGCTCCCAGGCCCTTCGGCTCTCTGGGGCCAACGTCCTGACTTTC
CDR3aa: CASSQALRLSGANVLTF

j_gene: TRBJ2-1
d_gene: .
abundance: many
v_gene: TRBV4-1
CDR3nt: TGCGCCAGCAGCCTTCCCCCAGGGCTGGGCTCCTACAATGAGCAGTTCTTC
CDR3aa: CASSLPPGLGSYNEQFF